Below, 8 T cell receptor beta chains from the same sample are listed, as sequenced in a study of T cell changes during pregnancy in multiple sclerosis. The method was immunoSEQ multiplex PCR; TCRdb's version includes in-frame clones alone and lacks a portion of them. This sample has under 70,000 clones; approximately 94% occur once, and the top ten carry around 2.5%. Source: CD8+ T cells from peripheral blood mononuclear cells, taken after pregnancy. These TCRs come from a female donor with multiple sclerosis, enrolled in a pregnancy study.

This clone was observed a single time. CDR3 bases: TGTGCCAGCTGGGGACTCGCGGCGTTCACCGGGGAGCTGTTTTTT. Its translation is CASWGLAAFTGELFF. This rearrangement joins TRBV7-7 to TRBJ2-2; TRBD2 might be the D (6 bases). Germline V gene data show CDR1 as SSHAT and CDR2 as FNYEAQ (reference sequence). CDR3 length equals 15 residues. V lost 8 bases and J 4 bases, leaving 17 bases between the germline ends.

The chain is built from TRBV14 and TRBJ2-7, with 7 nucleotides matching TRBD2. Germline V gene data show CDR1 as SGHDN and CDR2 as FVKESK. The trim removed 4 bases at V and 0 bases at J, leaving 3 bases unmatched. The CDR3 runs to 14 residues. Here the CDR3 reads CASSPSGNSYEQYF. CDR3 DNA: TGTGCCAGCAGCCCGAGCGGGAACTCCTACGAGCAGTACTTC.

The genes are TRBV5-1 and TRBJ2-7; 11 nucleotides align to TRBD2. Germline V lookup: CDR1 SGHRS, CDR2 YFSETQ. The CDR3 spans 17 residues. The ends lost 3 bases at V and 5 bases at J; junction bases unmatched: 13. The CDR3 DNA sequence: TGCGCCAGCAGCTCAGCACTAGCGGGAGTAGGTTTAAACGAGCAGTACTTC. Translated: CASSSALAGVGLNEQYF.

The chain is built from TRBV27 and TRBJ2-7; TRBD1 aligns across 7 bases. V shed 4 bases, J shed 2 bases, and the junction held 5 bases outside the gene matches. Germline CDR1 reads MNHEY; CDR2 reads SMNVEV (reference sequence). There are 14 residues in the CDR3. The CDR3 spells CASSSDRDTYEQYF. CDR3 in DNA: TGTGCCAGCAGTTCTGACAGGGATACCTACGAGCAGTACTTC.

The chain employs TRBV5-5 and TRBJ2-7; possible D gene TRBD2, 5 bases. Trimming took 4 bases from V and 3 from J, leaving 11 bases between them. This CDR3 comprises 13 residues. Germline V gene lookup returns CDR1 SGHKS and CDR2 YYEKEE (reference sequence). CDR3 in amino acids: CASSLGLGYEQYF. The CDR3 nucleotides read TGTGCCAGCAGCCTCGGACTGGGCTACGAGCAGTACTTC.

This rearrangement joins TRBV5-4 to TRBJ2-2; 7 bases align to TRBD2. The germline V gene encodes CDR1 SGHNT and CDR2 YYREEE (reference sequence). V gave up 4 bases and J gave up 10 bases; unmatched junction bases: 13. The CDR3 extends over 15 amino acids. DNA for the CDR3: TGTGCCAGCAGCGGCGAAGGTGCGGGAGTCGTGGAGCTGTTTTTT. Translated: CASSGEGAGVVELFF. The whole variable domain, filled in from reference TRBV5-4 and TRBJ2-2, reads ETGVTQSPTHLIKTRGQQVTLRCSSQSGHNTVSWYQQALGQGPQFIFQYYREEENGRGNFPPRFSGLQFPNYSSELNVNALELDDSALYLCASSGEGAGVVELFFGEGSRLTVL.

The chain has TRBV5-4 and TRBJ1-1; 11 nucleotides line up with TRBD1. Germline V gene data show CDR1 as SGHNT and CDR2 as YYREEE (reference sequence). There are 18 residues in the CDR3. Trimming at V came to 3 bases and at J to 4 bases, leaving 14 bases not matched to a gene. The CDR3 region is CASSSISGTGGLGTEAFF. DNA for the CDR3: TGTGCCAGCAGCTCAATCTCCGGGACAGGGGGGCTCGGCACTGAAGCTTTCTTT.

This clone was observed a single time. The chain recombines TRBV27 with TRBJ2-5; 12 positions match TRBD2. Germline assignment: CDR1 MNHEY and CDR2 SMNVEV (reference sequence). V shed 9 bases, J shed 5 bases, and the junction held 7 bases outside the gene matches. The CDR3 length is 14 residues. The CDR3, as DNA: TGTGCCAGTGGAGGACTAGCGGGAAGGGAGACCCAGTACTTC. Protein: CASGGLAGRETQYF.